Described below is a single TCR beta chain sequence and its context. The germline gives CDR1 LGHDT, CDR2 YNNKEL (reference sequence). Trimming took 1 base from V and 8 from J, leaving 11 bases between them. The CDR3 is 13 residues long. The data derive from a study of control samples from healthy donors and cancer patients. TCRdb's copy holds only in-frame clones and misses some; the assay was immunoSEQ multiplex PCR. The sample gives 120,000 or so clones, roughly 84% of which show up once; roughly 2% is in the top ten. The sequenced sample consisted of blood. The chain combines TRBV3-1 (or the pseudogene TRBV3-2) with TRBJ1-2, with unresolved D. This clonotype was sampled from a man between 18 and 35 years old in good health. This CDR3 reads CASSQVVAKGYTF. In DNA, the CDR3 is TGTGCCAGCAGCCAAGTCGTCGCAAAGGGCTACACCTTC.